This TCR beta chain was observed in a study of vaccination effects on CD4 cells after COVID-19. Whole-study results and caveats: Both infection-induced and vaccine-induced clones contracted markedly at late post-vaccination timepoints.

As regards this clone: The antigen is not known.

CD4+ T cells specific for antigen were expanded with viral peptide pools by the ViraFEST assay before sequencing. Subsequent to less than twelve days of culture, CD4+ T cells were isolated. The vaccine recipients had no prior SARS-CoV-2 infection, with negative nucleocapsid antibodies. CDR3 length equals 13 residues. V lost 2 bases and J 0 bases, leaving 4 bases between the germline ends. The V gene's germline CDR1 is SEHNR and CDR2 FQNEAQ (reference sequence). Produced via immunoSEQ multiplex PCR; TCRdb's table is partial and in-frame only. The data show 35,000 to 40,000 clones, with roughly 62% seen just once and about 16% held by the top ten.

The chain combines TRBV7-9 with TRBJ1-1; D gene uncertain. Material: CD4+ T cells from PBMCs cultured with HCoV-OC43 spike peptides, obtained before COVID-19 vaccination. Subset in this sample: HCoV-OC43 spike overlapping peptide pool stimulation. This TCR was sampled from a human donor who received a COVID-19 vaccine. In DNA, the CDR3 is TGTGCCAGCAGCTTACAGCTGAACACTGAAGCTTTCTTT. Protein: CASSLQLNTEAFF.